This note documents a single T cell receptor (beta chain) sequence. Its antigen remains unidentified. Per donor, one heparinised blood draw averaged about 100 mL. Purities over 95% were achieved in all sorted populations. The sample belongs to a study of beta chain features in type 1 diabetes. General study points: Amplification by PCR could prefer shorter templates, with the same effect in patients and controls.

Trimming cost V 5 bases and J 0 bases, with 11 bases left between them. The CDR3 extends over 14 amino acids. Germline CDR1 and CDR2: SGDLS and YYNGEE. cDNA synthesis used the whole RNA isolate, giving expressed TCRB sequences. Produced via immunoSEQ multiplex PCR; TCRdb's table is partial and in-frame only. Of under 20,000 clones listed, roughly two fifths were seen once; the top ten hold 0.4% to 0.6%. Source material: stem cell memory CD4+ T cells from blood. The chain combines TRBV9 with TRBJ2-5, with a weak D call TRBD2 (6 bases). This sequence was found in a woman aged 35 to 49 in good health. CDR3 amino acids: CASSSRGNQETQYF. CDR3 DNA sequence: TGTGCCAGCAGTTCCCGGGGGAACCAAGAGACCCAGTACTTC. The full variable domain, rest sourced from reference TRBV9 and TRBJ2-5, is DSGVTQTPKHLITATGQRVTLRCSPRSGDLSVYWYQQSLDQGLQFLIQYYNGEERAKGNILERFSAQQFPDLHSELNLSSLELGDSALYFCASSSRGNQETQYFGPGTRLLVL.